This TCR beta chain was recorded in a study of memory CD4+ T cells and cytomegalovirus serostatus. Turning to the study itself: Of the healthy Belgian adults, nine or ten were CMV seropositive and 20 to 25 seronegative.

General observations from the study: Of under 200 reported CMV TCRbeta sequences, 67 were found in memory CD4+ repertoires. Suggested: most of the CMV-linked TCR signature lies in CD4+ memory cells.

Worth noting for this clone: Antigen unknown.

V lost 2 bases, J lost 0 bases, and 5 bases lay in between. Germline V gene sequence: CDR1 MGHRA, CDR2 YSYEKL. The CDR3 extends over 13 amino acids. Here immunoSEQ multiplex PCR was the method, and the copy in TCRdb shows in-frame clones only, minus some. Of 45,000 to 55,000 clones listed, roughly 79% are singletons. The sort gate was single viable CD3+CD4+CD8-CD45RO+ cells for memory CD4+ T cells. This chain uses TRBV4-1 with TRBJ2-7; D is undetermined. Source material: memory CD4+ T cells from blood. The sequence came from an adult in good health and CMV-seronegative. CDR3 amino acids: CASSQPISYEQYF. The CDR3 DNA reads TGCGCCAGCAGCCAACCTATCTCCTACGAGCAGTACTTC.